These 2 T cell receptor beta chains originate from one sample sequenced in a study of radiotherapy plus CTLA-4 blockade in lung cancer. Sequencing was performed with immunoSEQ multiplex PCR; in TCRdb, only in-frame clones are kept and a portion is missing. The table shows 53,000 or so clones, with 75% to 90% occurring only once. The input for sequencing was peripheral blood, taken from a patient treated with radiotherapy plus ipilimumab. The receptors originated from a human donor with non-small cell lung cancer that progressed on radiotherapy plus ipilimumab. Some clones in this sample may be carry-over from other donors' samples.

This clone was seen only once. This chain joins TRBV11-2 and TRBJ2-1; 9 bases match TRBD1. The germline V gene has CDR1 SGHAT and CDR2 FQNNGV. Losses at the gene ends were 5 bases for V and 8 bases for J; bases not matched to a gene: 13. The CDR3 covers 16 residues. This CDR3 is CASSVSPGQGSYEQFF. DNA for the CDR3: TGTGCCAGCAGCGTATCGCCGGGACAGGGATCATATGAGCAGTTCTTC.

J is TRBJ1-2 and V is TRBV7-9; maybe TRBD1 (6 bases). This CDR3 has 12 residues. V lost 2 bases to trimming and J lost 7 bases, with 8 bases between them. The germline CDR1 and CDR2 sequences are SEHNR and FQNEAQ (reference sequence). The chain's CDR3 is CASSLSGVGYTF. As DNA, the CDR3 is TGTGCCAGCAGCTTATCAGGGGTTGGCTACACCTTC.